The clone carrying this T cell receptor (beta chain) came up many times. The time point here: newly diagnosed GD, antithyroid drugs for less than 3 months. PBMCs were the source of the RNA used for TCR sequencing. The CDR3 is made up of 14 amino acids. In germline, CDR1 is MDHEN, CDR2 SYDVKM. Deletions cut 3 bases from V and 2 bases from J, with 11 bases between. Construction of TCR beta libraries relied on iRepertoire HTBI primers and on Arm-PCR targeting CDR3 regions. Study processing details: Samples collectively showed some 60 TRBV and roughly 15 TRBJ segments. TCRdb re-called the multiplex PCR reads with MiXCR, one entry per CDR3 protein. V and J calls and clone size were set by TCRdb, not the authors. This table has approximately 540,000 distinct CDR3 sequences, 12% appearing once. This sample stems from a study of regulatory T cells in long-lasting Graves disease. Separately, the same data were catalogued under a study of T cells in Graves' hyperthyroidism and ophthalmopathy. That paper adds: The study used the HTBI primer set for a first-round RT-PCR of the TCR CDR3.

This material consisted of peripheral blood mononuclear cells (PBMCs), taken at new diagnosis, from a patient treated with antithyroid drugs. The sequence came from a woman in her thirties with Graves disease. V and J are TRBV28 and TRBJ2-7; the D call may be TRBD1 or TRBD2 (5 bases each). The CDR3 region is CASSFQGTAYEQYF. CDR3 in DNA: TGTGCCAGCAGTTTTCAAGGGACCGCCTACGAGCAGTACTTC.